A single sample gave rise to the 22 T cell receptor beta chains below, sequenced in a study of tumor-infiltrating lymphocytes in glioblastoma multiforme. TCR beta libraries were built from RNA through three nested multiplex PCR rounds using modified ARM-PCR. TCRdb re-derived calls from the multiplex PCR reads in MiXCR, one entry per CDR3 protein. Of 20,000 or so distinct CDR3 sequences detected, approximately 70% appear once; the ten largest clones hold 18%. The sample comprised peripheral blood. The receptors shown here come from a male donor with glioblastoma.

The V and J genes are TRBV20-1 and TRBJ2-5; no definite D call. Trimming removed 0 bases at V and 7 bases at J, with 12 bases between. Germline V gives CDR1 DFQATT, CDR2 SNEGSKA (reference sequence). The CDR3 extends over 13 amino acids. Here the CDR3 DNA reads TGCAGTGCTAGAGAACAGAGCCAGGTGACCCAGTACTTC. Its translation: CSAREQSQVTQYF.

A single count supports this clonotype. The chain combines TRBV29-1 with TRBJ2-7, with 10 bases matching TRBD2. Germline V gene sequence: CDR1 SQVTM, CDR2 ANQGSEA. This CDR3 region has 14 residues. The J segment lost 1 base and the V segment lost 3 bases, leaving 3 bases of the junction unmatched. CDR3 DNA sequence: TGCAGCGTTGATAGCGGGGGGTCTTCCTACGAGCAGTACTTC. Encoded protein: CSVDSGGSSYEQYF.

A remark on this clonotype: At one end, the junction sequence differs from germline, possibly due to a read error. The CDR3 DNA is TGTGCCAGCAGTACCTGGACAGGACTGAACACTGAAGCTTTCTTC. Protein product: CASSTWTGLNTEAFF. The chain couples TRBV6-6 to TRBJ1-1; 7 nucleotides agree with TRBD1. CDR3 length equals 15 residues. The germline CDR1 and CDR2 sequences are MNHNY and SVGAGI (reference sequence).

This clonotype was seen many times. The chain uses TRBV29-1 and TRBJ2-7, with a possible D match to TRBD1 (6 bases). The CDR3 spans 14 residues. Germline V gene lookup returns CDR1 SQVTM and CDR2 ANQGSEA. V was clipped by 0 bases and J by 2 bases, with 11 bases between them. The CDR3 region is CSVEDQDSPYEQYF. CDR3 DNA sequence: TGCAGCGTTGAAGATCAGGACAGCCCCTACGAGCAGTACTTC.

On this clonotype itself: A clone one base away is much larger, so this may be a read error. The chain has TRBV11-2 and TRBJ2-7; D possibly matches TRBD1 or TRBD2 (5 bases each). The CDR3 totals 16 residues. Germline V gives CDR1 SGHAT, CDR2 FQNNGV. V shed 4 bases and J shed 5 bases, with 21 bases lying between them. In nucleotides, the CDR3 is TGTGCCAGCAGCTCAATGGGGACCGGGGCCAGTGACGAGCAGTACTTC. It codes for CASSSMGTGASDEQYF.

Concerning this clonotype: One end of the junction fails to match germline, which may point to a read error. The chain employs TRBV20-1 and TRBJ1-1; weak D call: TRBD1 (5 bases). In germline, CDR1 is DFQATT, CDR2 SNEGSKA (reference sequence). The CDR3 is made up of 15 amino acids. CDR3 nucleotides: TGCAGTGCTCGGATTGGGGCCCGCCCTAACACTGGAGCTTTCTTT. Translated: CSARIGARPNTGAFF.

To note about this clonotype: This CDR3 fails to terminate in the conserved phenylalanine or tryptophan, so it likely reflects a read error. The chain combines TRBV29-1 with TRBJ2-2; 7 positions match TRBD1. The CDR3 is made up of 14 amino acids. Germline loops: CDR1 SQVTM, CDR2 ANQGSEA. The J segment lost 6 bases and the V segment lost 6 bases, leaving 10 bases of the junction unmatched. The CDR3 loop reads CSVETGWDAGELFL. CDR3 nucleotide sequence: TGCAGCGTAGAGACAGGGTGGGACGCCGGGGAGCTGTTTCTT.

Comment on this clonotype: This CDR3 is missing its conserved last phenylalanine or tryptophan, likely due to a read error. The chain couples TRBV6-1 to TRBJ2-6; no firm D call. V shed 8 bases and J shed 1 base, with 9 bases lying between them. The CDR3 runs to 14 residues. In germline, CDR1 is MNHNS, CDR2 SASEGT. CDR3 residues: CASLRQSGANVLTL. As DNA, the CDR3 is TGTGCCAGCCTCCGTCAGTCTGGGGCCAACGTCCTGACTCTC.

As for this clonotype: A read error may be the cause here, since a much bigger clone is one base away. The gene calls are TRBV5-6 and TRBJ2-7, with D uncertain. Trimming cost V 4 bases and J 6 bases, with 17 bases left between them. The CDR3 sequence is 14 residues long. Germline V lookup: CDR1 SGHDT, CDR2 YYEEEE. CDR3 in amino acids: CASSPYNVPCEQYF. CDR3 nucleotides: TGTGCCAGCAGCCCCTACAATGTACCCTGCGAGCAGTACTTC. The whole variable domain, remainder taken from reference TRBV5-6 and TRBJ2-7, is DAGVTQSPTHLIKTRGQQVTLRCSPKSGHDTVSWYQQALGQGPQFIFQYYEEEERQRGNFPDRFSGHQFPNYSSELNVNALLLGDSALYLCASSPYNVPCEQYFGPGTRLTVT.

This chain joins TRBV11-3 and TRBJ2-2; D is uncertain. V lost 0 bases and J lost 7, with 6 bases in between. Germline CDR1 SGHNT, CDR2 YENEEA. This CDR3 has 13 residues. The CDR3 loop is CASSLDHVGELFF. The CDR3 bases are TGTGCCAGCAGCTTAGATCATGTCGGGGAGCTGTTTTTT.

The rearrangement joins TRBV29-1 to TRBJ2-1; no clear D gene. Germline assignment: CDR1 SQVTM and CDR2 ANQGSEA. The CDR3 is 13 residues long. V was clipped by 5 bases and J by 6 bases, with 14 bases between them. CDR3 residues: CSVSPQACNEQFF. Written as DNA, the CDR3 is TGCAGCGTTTCCCCCCAGGCCTGCAATGAGCAGTTCTTC.

The J gene is TRBJ2-1, the V gene TRBV5-8; D tentatively reads TRBD1 or TRBD2 (5 bases each). This CDR3 is built from 15 residues. The ends were cut back, 7 bases at V and 0 bases at J, with 14 bases in the middle. Germline V gene data show CDR1 as SGHTS and CDR2 as YDEGEE. The CDR3 spells CASVPGPSSYNEQFF. The CDR3 nucleotides read TGTGCCAGCGTTCCGGGACCAAGCTCCTACAATGAGCAGTTCTTC.

Worth noting for this clonotype: Germline and junction disagree at one end, which may indicate a read error. J is TRBJ2-2 and V is TRBV2, with D possibly TRBD2 on 5 matching bases. The germline V gene encodes CDR1 SNHLY and CDR2 FYNNEI. The CDR3 consists of 13 residues. The CDR3 here is CASSKADPGELFF. The CDR3 DNA is TGTGCCAGCAGTAAAGCGGATCCAGGGGAGCTGTTTTTT.

The sample holds a few counts of this clonotype. The chain is built from TRBV11-2 and TRBJ2-1, with D maybe TRBD1 (6 bases). The ends were cut back, 6 bases at V and 7 bases at J, with 13 bases in the middle. The CDR3 totals 13 residues. Germline values: CDR1 SGHAT, CDR2 FQNNGV. The CDR3 sequence: CASRKIRGNEQFF. DNA for the CDR3: TGTGCCAGCAGGAAAATTAGGGGGAATGAGCAGTTCTTC.

This clonotype rates as large. This chain joins TRBV11-2 and TRBJ1-1; TRBD1 matches at 9 bases. This CDR3 has 17 residues. After removal of 5 bases from V and 5 bases from J, the junction contained 15 bases not matched to a gene. Germline CDR1 reads SGHAT; CDR2 reads FQNNGV. CDR3 sequence reads: CASSAQPGQGGRTEAFF. The CDR3 DNA is TGTGCCAGCAGCGCACAGCCGGGACAGGGCGGGAGAACTGAAGCTTTCTTT. The full variable domain, with the rest looked up from reference TRBV11-2 and TRBJ1-1, is EAGVAQSPRYKIIEKRQSVAFWCNPISGHATLYWYQQILGQGPKLLIQFQNNGVVDDSQLPKDRFSAERLKGVDSTLKIQPAKLEDSAVYLCASSAQPGQGGRTEAFFGQGTRLTVV.

This chain links TRBV13 with TRBJ2-1; tentative D call: TRBD1 (6 bases). Germline loops: CDR1 PRHDT, CDR2 FYEKMQ (reference sequence). The CDR3 is 16 amino acids. V was trimmed by 1 base and J by 4 bases, leaving 14 bases between them. The CDR3, as DNA: TGTGCCAGCAGCTTAGAACAGGGTACATCATACAATGAGCAGTTCTTC. As protein: CASSLEQGTSYNEQFF.

For this clonotype: A read error may produce the germline difference seen at one junction end. V and J are TRBV11-2 and TRBJ1-4; D not certain. Germline assignment: CDR1 SGHAT and CDR2 FQNNGV. The CDR3 contains 13 residues. The CDR3 sequence is CAGSSDINEKLFF. CDR3 sequence (DNA): TGTGCCGGCAGCTCAGACATCAACGAAAAGCTGTTTTTT.

Comments on this clonotype: A read error may produce the germline difference seen at one junction end. J is TRBJ2-2 and V is TRBV29-1, with D maybe TRBD2 (7 bases). This CDR3 comprises 14 residues. Germline V gene lookup returns CDR1 SQVTM and CDR2 ANQGSEA. The DNA for the CDR3 is TGCAGCGTTATCCCGGGACTAAGCACCGGGGGGCTGTCTTTT. This translates into CSVIPGLSTGGLSF.

Worth noting for this clonotype: The junction shows a germline mismatch at one end, possibly a read error. The chain links TRBV14 to TRBJ2-7; D remains unclear. The CDR3 covers 12 residues. Germline V gene data show CDR1 as SGHDN and CDR2 as FVKESK. CDR3 sequence reads: CASISTSYEQYF. CDR3 DNA sequence: TGTGCTAGCATCTCCACCTCCTACGAGCAGTACTTC.

This clonotype was observed a handful of times. This chain connects TRBV30 to TRBJ1-5, with D possibly matching TRBD1 (5 bases). Germline V CDR1 and CDR2: GTSNPN, SVGIG (reference sequence). V lost 1 base and J lost 6, with 10 bases in between. There are 13 residues in the CDR3. CDR3 coding DNA: TGTGCCTGGAGTGACAGGACGAGTCAGCCCCAGCATTTT. Translation: CAWSDRTSQPQHF.

This clonotype was seen just once. V and J are TRBV5-4 and TRBJ2-1; 10 nucleotides match TRBD1. V trimming: 4 bases; J trimming: 4 bases; junction bases outside the gene matches: 5. This CDR3 has 15 residues. Germline-derived CDR1 and CDR2 are SGHNT and YYREEE (reference sequence). CDR3 coding DNA: TGTGCCAGCAGCCTAGGACAGGGGGAGTACAATGAGCAGTTCTTC. The encoded protein is CASSLGQGEYNEQFF.

Comment on this clonotype: The junction departs from the called germline gene at one end, perhaps through a read error. The chain employs TRBV29-1 and TRBJ2-3; D unclear. The CDR3 spans 14 residues. CDR1 and CDR2 (germline): SQVTM, ANQGSEA. DNA for the CDR3: TGCAGCGTTGCCCCCAACGATAGCACAGATACGCAGTGTTTT. Its protein is CSVAPNDSTDTQCF.